The 13 T cell receptor beta chains below come from one sample, sequenced in a study of Graves' ophthalmopathy and Graves' hyperthyroidism (dated by TCRdb to about 2018). These reads were obtained on an Illumina HiSeq 2000. For repertoire sequencing, the TCR beta CDR3 regions were amplified from RNA transcripts. HTBI primers and the Qiagen OneStep RT-PCR kit were used in a first-round RT-PCR, which was followed by a second-round multiplex PCR, size selection and purification. In TCRdb, the public reads were trimmed at Q25 with fastp and aligned with MiXCR, with productive beta chains retained. Each entry merges the rows of one CDR3 protein and shows their most common DNA and genes. This sample comprises some 360,000 distinct CDR3 sequences, about 18% of them detected only once. The biggest ten clones account for roughly 2.3% of the sample. The sequenced sample consisted of peripheral blood. The receptors come from an adult woman with stable Graves' hyperthyroidism.

This clonotype showed up many times. The V call is TRBV20-1, the J call TRBJ2-7, with a tentative D call TRBD1 (7 bases). V lost 1 base and J lost 6, with 22 bases in between. The CDR3 has 16 residues. Germline assignment: CDR1 DFQATT and CDR2 SNEGSKA (reference sequence). This CDR3 reads CSARAPTGTRDSEQYF. The CDR3 coding sequence is TGCAGTGCTAGAGCCCCGACCGGGACGCGGGACAGCGAGCAGTACTTC.

This clonotype was found many times. This sequence joins TRBV12-3 or TRBV12-4 and TRBJ1-1; D is undetermined. The V gene lost 2 bases and the J gene lost 2 bases, with 6 bases spanning the gap. This CDR3 comprises 13 residues. The CDR3 region is CASSLKGNTEAFF. The CDR3 region has the DNA TGTGCCAGCAGTTTAAAGGGTAACACTGAAGCTTTCTTT.

A few counts support this clonotype. Since a much larger clone is just one base distant, this may be a read error. The rearrangement uses TRBV11-2 and TRBJ2-5, with D possibly called TRBD1 or TRBD2 (6 bases each). This CDR3 region has 16 residues. From germline, CDR1 is SGHAT and CDR2 FQNNGV. CDR3 nucleotide sequence: TGTGCCAGCAGCCCGCAGGCAGGGGCGCACCGGGAGACCAAGTACTTC. Translating it yields CASSPQAGAHRETKYF.

Many counts were recorded for this clonotype. The chain has TRBV28 and TRBJ2-7, with TRBD2 as a possible D gene (6 bases). The germline V gene has CDR1 MDHEN and CDR2 SYDVKM. The V and J ends lost 3 bases and 3 bases respectively, with 21 bases between them. CDR3 length equals 17 residues. CDR3 residues: CASSFHRFGPGDYEQYF. CDR3 DNA sequence: TGTGCCAGCAGTTTCCATCGTTTCGGGCCGGGGGACTACGAGCAGTACTTC.

In this sample, this clonotype turned up many times. The chain joins TRBV7-8 to TRBJ2-7, with 10 bases identical to TRBD2. Germline loops: CDR1 SGHVS, CDR2 FQNEAQ. The CDR3 is made up of 15 amino acids. V was clipped by 5 bases and J by 3 bases; unmatched bases: 7. The CDR3, as DNA: TGTGCCAGCAGCCCACGGACTAGCGGATACTACGAGCAGTACTTC. It is translated as CASSPRTSGYYEQYF.

This clonotype was detected many times. The gene calls are TRBV2 and TRBJ2-7; 7 bases are a match to TRBD2. This CDR3 has 12 amino acids. The V and J ends lost 10 bases and 0 bases, in that order; junction bases with no gene match: 3. Per germline, CDR1 SNHLY and CDR2 FYNNEI. Written as DNA, the CDR3 is TGTGCCACAACTAGCGACTCCTACGAGCAGTACTTC. The encoded protein is CATTSDSYEQYF.

This clonotype was seen at least ten times. The chain uses TRBV5-1 and TRBJ1-1, with D tentatively TRBD1 (5 bases). Germline loops: CDR1 SGHRS, CDR2 YFSETQ. This CDR3 contains 15 residues. Trimming stripped 4 bases from V and 7 bases from J, with 20 bases between. The CDR3 region is CASSPWTGGGNEAFF. The CDR3 nucleotides are TGCGCCAGCAGCCCCTGGACGGGGGGAGGTAATGAAGCTTTCTTT.

This clonotype turned up a few times. The chain has TRBV10-3 and TRBJ1-5; D may be TRBD1 (5 bases). Trimming took 3 bases from V and 4 from J, leaving 10 bases between them. This CDR3 has 14 amino acids. The germline CDR1 and CDR2 sequences are ENHRY and SYGVKD. As DNA, the CDR3 is TGTGCCATCAGTGATTACAGGAATAATCAGCCCCAGCATTTT. This encodes CAISDYRNNQPQHF.

This clonotype has a handful of counts. The chain is built from TRBV30 and TRBJ2-5, with D possibly matching TRBD1 (6 bases). CDR3 length equals 14 residues. V shed 3 bases and J shed 5 bases, with 16 bases lying between them. Germline V gene lookup returns CDR1 GTSNPN and CDR2 SVGIG (reference sequence). CDR3 DNA sequence: TGTGCCTGGAGCACAGACTTCACAGGGGAGACCCAGTACTTC. Translating gives CAWSTDFTGETQYF.

This clonotype has a count of ten or more. This chain links TRBV5-1 with TRBJ2-4; 11 nucleotides align to TRBD1. This CDR3 contains 15 residues. Germline V gene sequence: CDR1 SGHRS, CDR2 YFSETQ. Trimming took 3 bases from V and 8 from J; bases not matched to a gene: 7. CDR3 sequence (DNA): TGCGCCAGCAGCTCGGGGGACAGGGGGATATACATTCAGTACTTC. This encodes CASSSGDRGIYIQYF.

This clonotype was counted between two and nine times. The chain recombines TRBV4-3 with TRBJ2-7; D might be TRBD1 (5 bases). The CDR3 has 16 residues. Germline values: CDR1 LGHNA, CDR2 YSLEER. The V gene lost 0 bases and the J gene lost 6 bases, with 18 bases spanning the gap. CDR3 bases: TGCGCCAGCAGCCAAGACTGGGGTCAGGGTTCCCTCGAGCAGTACTTC. This translates into CASSQDWGQGSLEQYF.

This clonotype has ten or more counts. V and J are TRBV20-1 and TRBJ2-7; no firm D call. CDR1 and CDR2 (germline): DFQATT, SNEGSKA (reference sequence). CDR3 length: 13 residues. Trimming took 1 base from V and 7 from J, leaving 14 bases between them. The CDR3 sequence is CSARVGILREQYF. CDR3 nucleotide sequence: TGCAGTGCTAGAGTAGGAATTCTACGGGAGCAGTACTTC.

This clonotype was counted many times. The chain links TRBV7-8 to TRBJ2-5, with 7 bases matching TRBD2. The CDR3 consists of 16 residues. Germline V gene data show CDR1 as SGHVS and CDR2 as FQNEAQ. The ends lost 1 base at V and 3 bases at J; junction bases unmatched: 8. CDR3 sequence reads: CASSLGPAGGKETQYF. CDR3 DNA: TGTGCCAGCAGCTTAGGCCCGGCCGGGGGGAAAGAGACCCAGTACTTC.